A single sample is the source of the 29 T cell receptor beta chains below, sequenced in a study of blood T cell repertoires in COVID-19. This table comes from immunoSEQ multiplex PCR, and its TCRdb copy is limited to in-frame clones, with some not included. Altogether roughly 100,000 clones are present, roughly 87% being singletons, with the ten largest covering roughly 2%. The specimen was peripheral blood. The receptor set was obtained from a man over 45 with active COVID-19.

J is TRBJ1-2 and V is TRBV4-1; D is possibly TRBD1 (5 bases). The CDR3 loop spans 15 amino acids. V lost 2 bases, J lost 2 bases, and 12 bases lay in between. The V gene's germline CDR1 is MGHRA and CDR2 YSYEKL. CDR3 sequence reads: CASSQPDRGNYGYTF. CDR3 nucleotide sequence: TGCGCCAGCAGCCAACCCGACCGGGGGAACTATGGCTACACCTTC.

The CDR3 DNA reads TGCGCCAGCATAAGAGGGGGCGGGGCAGATACGCAGTATTTT. Protein product: CASIRGGGADTQYF. V gene TRBV5-1 combines with J gene TRBJ2-3; D might be TRBD1 (7 bases). Trimming cost V 6 bases and J 4 bases, with 15 bases left between them. The CDR3 has 14 residues. Germline values: CDR1 SGHRS, CDR2 YFSETQ.

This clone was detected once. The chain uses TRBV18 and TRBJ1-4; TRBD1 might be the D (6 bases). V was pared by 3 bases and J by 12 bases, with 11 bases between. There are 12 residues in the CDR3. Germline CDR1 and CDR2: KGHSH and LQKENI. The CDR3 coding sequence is TGTGCCAGCTCACCTCTCCGGACAGAACTGTTTTTT. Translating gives CASSPLRTELFF.

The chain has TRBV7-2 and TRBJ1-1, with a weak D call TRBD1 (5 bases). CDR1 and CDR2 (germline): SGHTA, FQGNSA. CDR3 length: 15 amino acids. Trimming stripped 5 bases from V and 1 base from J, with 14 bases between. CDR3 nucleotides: TGTGCCAGCAGCCCCCCCGGCAGGGCGAACACTGAAGCTTTCTTT. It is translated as CASSPPGRANTEAFF.

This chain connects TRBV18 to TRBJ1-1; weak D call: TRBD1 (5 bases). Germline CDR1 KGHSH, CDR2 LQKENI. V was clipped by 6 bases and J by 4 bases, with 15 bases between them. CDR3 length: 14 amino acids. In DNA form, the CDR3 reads TGTGCCAGCTCTCCGGGAGGGGAAGCCACTGAAGCTTTCTTT. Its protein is CASSPGGEATEAFF.

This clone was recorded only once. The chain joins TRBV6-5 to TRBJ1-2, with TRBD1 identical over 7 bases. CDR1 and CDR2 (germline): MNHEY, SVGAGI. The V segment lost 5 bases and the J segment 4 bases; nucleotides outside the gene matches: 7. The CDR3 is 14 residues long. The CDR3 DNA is TGTGCCAGCAGTCAGGACAGGTGGGGCTATGGCTACACCTTC. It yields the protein CASSQDRWGYGYTF.

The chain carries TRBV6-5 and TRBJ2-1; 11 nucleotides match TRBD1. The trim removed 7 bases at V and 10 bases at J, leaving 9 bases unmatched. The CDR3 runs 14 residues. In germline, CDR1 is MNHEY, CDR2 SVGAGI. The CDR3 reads CASMLGQGAREQFF. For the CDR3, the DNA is TGTGCCAGCATGCTAGGACAGGGGGCACGGGAGCAGTTCTTC.

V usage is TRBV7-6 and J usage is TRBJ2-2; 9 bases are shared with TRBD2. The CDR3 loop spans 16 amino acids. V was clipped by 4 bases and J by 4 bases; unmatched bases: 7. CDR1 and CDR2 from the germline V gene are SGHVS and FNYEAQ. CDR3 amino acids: CASSSFSGGTTGELFF. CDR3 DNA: TGTGCCAGCAGCTCATTTAGCGGGGGTACCACCGGGGAGCTGTTTTTT.

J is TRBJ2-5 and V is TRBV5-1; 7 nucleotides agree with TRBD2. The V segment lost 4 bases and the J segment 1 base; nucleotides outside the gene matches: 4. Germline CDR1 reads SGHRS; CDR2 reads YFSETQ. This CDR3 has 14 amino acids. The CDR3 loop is CASSTSSGQETQYF. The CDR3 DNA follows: TGCGCCAGCAGCACCTCTAGCGGCCAAGAGACCCAGTACTTC.

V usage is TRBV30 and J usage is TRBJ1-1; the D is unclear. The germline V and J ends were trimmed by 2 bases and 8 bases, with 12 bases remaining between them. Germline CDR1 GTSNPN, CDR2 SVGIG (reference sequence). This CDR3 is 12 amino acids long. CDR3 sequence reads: CAWSLDIREAFF. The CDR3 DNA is TGTGCCTGGAGTCTTGACATTAGGGAAGCTTTCTTT.

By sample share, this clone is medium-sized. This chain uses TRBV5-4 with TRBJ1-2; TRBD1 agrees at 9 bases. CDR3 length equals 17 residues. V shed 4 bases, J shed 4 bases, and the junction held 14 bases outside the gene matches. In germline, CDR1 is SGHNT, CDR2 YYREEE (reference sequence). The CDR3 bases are TGTGCCAGCAGCGCGGAGTTCGTAGGACAGGGGCCCTATGGCTACACCTTC. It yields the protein CASSAEFVGQGPYGYTF.

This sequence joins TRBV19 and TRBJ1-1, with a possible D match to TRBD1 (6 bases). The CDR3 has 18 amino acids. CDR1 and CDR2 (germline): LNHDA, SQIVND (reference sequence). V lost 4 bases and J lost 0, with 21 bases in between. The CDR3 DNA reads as TGTGCCAGTAGTACGGGGGGGGGACACCGAACAATGAACACTGAAGCTTTCTTT. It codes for CASSTGGGHRTMNTEAFF.

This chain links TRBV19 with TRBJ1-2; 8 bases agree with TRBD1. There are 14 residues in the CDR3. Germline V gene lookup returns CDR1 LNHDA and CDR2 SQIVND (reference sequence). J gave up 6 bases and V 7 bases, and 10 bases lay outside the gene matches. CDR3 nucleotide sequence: TGTGCCAGTAACTCCGCAGGGGGCTGGGATGGCTACACCTTC. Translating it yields CASNSAGGWDGYTF.

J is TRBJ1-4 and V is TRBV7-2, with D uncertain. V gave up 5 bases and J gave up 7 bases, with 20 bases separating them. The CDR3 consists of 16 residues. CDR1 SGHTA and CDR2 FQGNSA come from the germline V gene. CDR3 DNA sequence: TGTGCCAGCAGCCAGAGGAGGAGTAGGGATGGTGAAAAACTGTTTTTT. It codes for CASSQRRSRDGEKLFF.

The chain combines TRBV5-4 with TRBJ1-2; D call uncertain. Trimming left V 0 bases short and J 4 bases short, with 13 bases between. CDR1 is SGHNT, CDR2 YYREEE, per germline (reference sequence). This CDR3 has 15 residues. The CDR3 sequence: CASSLVTEAGYGYTF. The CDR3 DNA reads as TGTGCCAGCAGCTTGGTCACCGAGGCGGGCTATGGCTACACCTTC.

CDR3 residues: CASSLGTSGSPLHF. The CDR3 region has the DNA TGTGCCAGCAGCTTAGGGACAAGTGGTTCACCCCTCCACTTT. This chain joins TRBV7-9 and TRBJ1-6; a weak D match, TRBD1 (5 bases). The CDR3 length is 14 residues. The germline V gene has CDR1 SEHNR and CDR2 FQNEAQ (reference sequence). V was cut by 1 base and J by 9 bases, with 10 bases left in between.

For the CDR3, the DNA is TGTGCCAGCATGATCGGGGGTGACGGGGAGCTGTTTTTT. Its protein product is CASMIGGDGELFF. This chain uses TRBV12-3 or TRBV12-4 with TRBJ2-2; D is possibly TRBD2 (6 bases). Trimming removed 7 bases from V and 7 bases from J, with 13 bases in between. The CDR3 has 13 amino acids.

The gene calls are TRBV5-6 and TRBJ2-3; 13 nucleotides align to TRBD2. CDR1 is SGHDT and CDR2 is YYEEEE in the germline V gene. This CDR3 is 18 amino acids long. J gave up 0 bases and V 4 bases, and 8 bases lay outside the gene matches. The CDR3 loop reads CASSPGLAGWGSTDTQYF. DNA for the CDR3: TGTGCCAGCAGCCCGGGACTAGCGGGGTGGGGGAGCACAGATACGCAGTATTTT.

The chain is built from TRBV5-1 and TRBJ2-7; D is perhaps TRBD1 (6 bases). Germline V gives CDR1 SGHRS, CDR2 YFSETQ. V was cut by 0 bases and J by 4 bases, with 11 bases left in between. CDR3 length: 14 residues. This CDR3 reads CASSLAGDPYEQYF. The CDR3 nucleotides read TGCGCCAGCAGCTTGGCAGGGGATCCATACGAGCAGTACTTC.

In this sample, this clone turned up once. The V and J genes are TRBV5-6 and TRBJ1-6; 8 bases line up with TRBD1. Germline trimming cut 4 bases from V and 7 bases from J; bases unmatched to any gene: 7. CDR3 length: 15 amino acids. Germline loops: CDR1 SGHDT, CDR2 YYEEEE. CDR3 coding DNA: TGTGCCAGCAGCCTACAGGACAGGGAGAATTCACCCCTCCACTTT. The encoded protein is CASSLQDRENSPLHF.

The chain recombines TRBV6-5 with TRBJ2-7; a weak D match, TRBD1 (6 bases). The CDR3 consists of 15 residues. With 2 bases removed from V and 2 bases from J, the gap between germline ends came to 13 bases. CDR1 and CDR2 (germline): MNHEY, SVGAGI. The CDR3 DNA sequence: TGTGCCAGCAGTTACGAGGGGCAGGGGACCTACGAGCAGTACTTC. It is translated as CASSYEGQGTYEQYF.

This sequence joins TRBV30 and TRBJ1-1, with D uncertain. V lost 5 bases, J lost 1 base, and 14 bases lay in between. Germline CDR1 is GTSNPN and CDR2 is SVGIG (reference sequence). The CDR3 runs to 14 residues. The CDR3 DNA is TGTGCCTGGGATCCCAACACGGGGAACACTGAAGCTTTCTTT. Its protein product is CAWDPNTGNTEAFF.

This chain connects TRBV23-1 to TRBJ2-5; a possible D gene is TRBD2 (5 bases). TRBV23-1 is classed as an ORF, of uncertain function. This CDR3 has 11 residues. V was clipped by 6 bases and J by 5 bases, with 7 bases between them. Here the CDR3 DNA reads TGCGCCAGCAGGGGAGCGGAGACCCAGTACTTC. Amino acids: CASRGAETQYF.

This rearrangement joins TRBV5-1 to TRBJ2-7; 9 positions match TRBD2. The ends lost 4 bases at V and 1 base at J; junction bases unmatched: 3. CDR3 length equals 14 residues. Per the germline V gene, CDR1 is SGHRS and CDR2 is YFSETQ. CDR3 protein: CASSIAGGSYEQYF. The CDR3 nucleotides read TGCGCCAGCAGCATTGCGGGGGGGTCCTACGAGCAGTACTTC.

The CDR3 DNA reads TGTGCCAGCTCACAGGGGCGGTCCACTGAAGCTTTCTTT. Encoded protein: CASSQGRSTEAFF. The chain recombines TRBV3-1 (or the pseudogene TRBV3-2) with TRBJ1-1; 7 bases agree with TRBD1. Germline CDR1 LGHDT, CDR2 YNNKEL (reference sequence). The ends lost 8 bases at V and 4 bases at J; junction bases unmatched: 7. This CDR3 contains 13 residues.

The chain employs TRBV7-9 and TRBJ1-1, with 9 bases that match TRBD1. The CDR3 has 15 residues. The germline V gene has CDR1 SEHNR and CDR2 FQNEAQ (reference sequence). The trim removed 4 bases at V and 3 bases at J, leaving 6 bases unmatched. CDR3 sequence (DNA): TGTGCCAGCAGCTCAAACAGGGGGCGAGACACTGAAGCTTTCTTT. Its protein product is CASSSNRGRDTEAFF.

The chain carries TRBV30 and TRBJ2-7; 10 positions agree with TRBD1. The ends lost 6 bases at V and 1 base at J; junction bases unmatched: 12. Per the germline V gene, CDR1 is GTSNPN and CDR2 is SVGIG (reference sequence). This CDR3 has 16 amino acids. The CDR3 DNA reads TGTGCCTGTCTAAAGGGACAGGGGTTTTGTTCCTACGAGCAGTACTTC. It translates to CACLKGQGFCSYEQYF.

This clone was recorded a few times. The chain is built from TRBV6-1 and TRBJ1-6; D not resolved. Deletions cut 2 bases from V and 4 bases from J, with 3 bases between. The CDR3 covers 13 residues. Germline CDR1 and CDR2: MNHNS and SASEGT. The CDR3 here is CASSEQYNSPLHF. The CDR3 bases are TGTGCCAGCAGTGAACAGTATAATTCACCCCTCCACTTT.

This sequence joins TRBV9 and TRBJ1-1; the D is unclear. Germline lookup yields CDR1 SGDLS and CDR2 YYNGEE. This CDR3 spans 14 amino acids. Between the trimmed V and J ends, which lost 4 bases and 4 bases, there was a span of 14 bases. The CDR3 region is CASSQLSVGTEAFF. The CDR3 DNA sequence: TGTGCCAGCAGCCAACTATCCGTGGGCACTGAAGCTTTCTTT.